This T cell receptor beta chain was captured by sequencing in a study of cytomegalovirus exposure and HLA in healthy donors (TCRdb year 2017). Concerning the study at large: An earlier analysis of under 600 of the donors reported approximately 290 Gb of sequence data and roughly 110 million unique TCR beta sequences from 150 million to 200 million T cells. An early release that covered some 630 HLA-typed donors contained about 300 gigabases of sequencing data and about 93 million unique TCR sequences. Of the approximately 400 genotyped donors, more than 75% were placed in the genetic ancestry cluster associated with self-reported Caucasian donors. The aim of the study was to test whether cataloging public T cell receptors could identify signatures of past pathogen exposure. The study profiled the T cell repertoires of hundreds of subjects by immunosequencing and related them to cytomegalovirus serostatus. Along with the roughly 710-subject first cohort, a separate validation cohort of over 90 different subjects was used. High-throughput TCR immunosequencing, statistical association of individual TCRs with disease status, and machine learning were combined to predict cytomegalovirus infection status. A later analysis re-analyzed previously published TCR beta repertoires from approximately 700 donors and added high-resolution HLA genotyping to study TCR occurrence patterns. Rather than using new phenotypic data, the later analysis identified candidate immune exposures from TCR beta sequences and from how often those sequences occurred across donors. An earlier analysis of a few hundred of the donors applied high-throughput TCR beta sequencing to assess whether each TCR beta V gene segment acted as functional or pseudogenic. Donor age, sex, ethnicity and CMV serostatus were compiled alongside the repertoire data. A later genetic analysis took genome-wide SNP genotypes for about three fifths of the 666 donors and used that subset as a discovery cohort. All discovery cohort repertoires had been generated using a single sequencing platform. Class I and class II HLA loci were covered by the typing at four-digit resolution. Typing coverage varied by locus: roughly 620-640 donors for A, B, C, DRB1 and DQB1; approximately 520 for DQA1; more than 600 for DPA1; more than 450 for DPB1. Because of strong linkage in the cohort, roughly five DR-DQ haplotypes were treated as single units for association and clustering. Among about 360 genotyped donors of the cohort, an average of approximately 250,000 unique TCR beta nucleotide sequences were sequenced per donor, around a sixth of them non-productive. On the study overall, not on this receptor specifically: A further reported finding was that TCR beta sequences accurately predicted the HLA-A and HLA-B alleles for most subjects in the first cohort. At a false discovery rate of 0.05, a later analysis linked roughly 17,000 TCR beta sequences to specific HLA alleles. When HLA alleles, especially DR and DQ, strongly co-occurred, attributing TCR associations to individual alleles was difficult. Only TCR beta chains were sequenced in this cohort, and the absence of alpha or paired-chain data limited detectable features. Because some donors lacked HLA typing at each locus, the association tests relied only on the typed subset. In a later analysis, HLA-associated TCR beta chains showed more clonal expansion and lower generation probabilities than non-associated chains that were equally common. CMV serostatus was the only immune exposure information available for the cohort. The earlier analysis of approximately 540 of the donors excluded 15 to 20 rarely observed V segments, including chromosome 9 orphons, because counts were too low. The presence/absence analyses assumed that sequencing depth was roughly uniform across donors, and that assumption may not be true. Across donors, most TCR sequences were observed very rarely, whereas some public TCRs were present in many individuals. Linkage disequilibrium might explain the correlated functional status among segregating V segments, but an unknown experimental factor could not be excluded. A later analysis reported that several top co-occurrence clusters appeared linked to parvovirus B19, influenza, CMV and Epstein-Barr virus. In a later genetic analysis, a missense DCLRE1C variant was associated with V-gene and J-gene trimming of TCR beta chains, and the association was replicated in an independent cohort. In the study, 150 to 200 TCR beta chains were listed as associated with cytomegalovirus. A later analysis found that TCR association rates varied across HLA loci, with DRB1 alleles showing the most associated TCRs and HLA-C alleles the fewest. A group of highly shared sequence variants was considered likely to be a technical artifact of the sequencing pipeline. According to a later genetic analysis, donors in an Asian-associated ancestry cluster had fewer N-insertions in productive TCRs than the roughly 700-donor mean. A few of the identified cytomegalovirus-associated TCR beta chains were confirmed in vitro to be specific for cytomegalovirus antigens. In both the original and validation cohorts, the classifier was reported to diagnose cytomegalovirus status with high specificity and sensitivity. According to a later analysis, most CMV-associated TCR beta chains appeared to be HLA-restricted, and the HLA associations seemed to be driven largely by CMV exposure. The authors suggested that the approach could potentially be extended to other disease states and immunological phenotypes. Because the 87-base-pair reads could not distinguish some IMGT-functional V segments, including TRBV6-2 and TRBV6-3, those segments were excluded. In an earlier analysis of some 500 of the donors, most TCR beta V segments were observed in productive rearrangements about 87% or about 30% of the time, broadly matching IMGT annotations.

For this clone: The antigen it recognizes is unknown. Base quality data are lacking; no much larger clone is found one base away.

The CDR3 spans 15 residues, from the cysteine through the phenylalanine. Solely the CDR3 DNA is kept, with 45 bases framed from the first base. Trimming accounts for 4 bases at V and 3 bases at J, while the number of junction bases matched to no gene is 5. Looking up the germline V gene yields CDR1 SNHLY and CDR2 FYNNEI. The cohort consisted of more than 650 healthy bone marrow donors. At the time of sampling, all cohort members were nominally healthy, though unrecorded immune exposures were likely present. The donor was CMV seronegative and was included in the group of about 350 seronegative cohort members. A peripheral blood sample was provided by each donor, and peripheral blood mononuclear cells were used for TCR beta sequencing. The Qiagen DNeasy Blood Extraction Kit was used to extract genomic DNA from the blood cell samples. The library came from the immunoSEQ multiplex PCR assay. The multiplex PCR relied on a mix of 60 forward primers for TCR Vbeta segments and 13 reverse primers for TCR Jbeta segments. The CDR3 region of rearranged TCR beta genes was amplified from genomic DNA with a multiplex PCR assay. On the Illumina HiSeq System, the amplified TCR beta libraries were sequenced as 87-base-pair reads. Concerning the study's data processing: A later analysis tallied roughly 76 million unique TCR beta chains across the 600 to 700 repertoires, and some 12 million of those chains were shared by two or more donors. Raw reads were error-corrected and collapsed into unique sequences by a nearest-neighbor algorithm in which closely related sequences were merged to remove PCR and sequencing errors. Alignment of CDR3 sequences to IMGT reference sequences was used to assign V, D and J gene segments. For a sequence to be retained, a match of at least six nucleotides was required to both a V gene segment and a J gene segment. Rearrangements were classified as productive when the CDR3 lacked stop codons and remained in frame with V and J, and all other rearrangements were classified as non-productive. Following IMGT convention, CDR3 was defined as the stretch from the second conserved V-encoded cysteine up to the conserved J-encoded phenylalanine. The earlier analysis of about 610 of the donors excluded sequences that lacked an unambiguous match to a single V gene segment. An earlier analysis of a few hundred of the donors called V segments functional above 56.7% productive rearrangements and segregating when the between-donor standard deviation exceeded 5%. A statistical classification framework was built for diagnosing cytomegalovirus status from the catalog of TCR beta chain sequences. A later analysis assigned V and J genes by comparing TCR nucleotide sequences with IMGT/GENE-DB human TR gene sequences. A later analysis assigned CDR3 sequences and most-parsimonious VDJ recombination scenarios with the TCRdist pipeline. In a later analysis, each TCR beta chain was defined by its CDR3 amino acid sequence together with its V-gene family, and reads without a unique V-gene family were excluded. As a way to deal with suspected cross-contamination and a sequencing artifact, a later analysis dropped approximately 590 nucleotide sequences that were highly shared and had low generation probability. In a later analysis, a clonal expansion index was calculated for each public chain from normalized within-repertoire ranks of inferred template counts. In a later analysis, generation probabilities were computed with a VDJ recombination model fitted to out-of-frame rearrangements, and the resulting probabilities were checked against IGoR. In a later analysis, hypergeometric tests were used to score TCR-TCR, TCR-HLA and TCR-CMV co-occurrence, with a repertoire-size bias correction applied to TCR pairs. False discovery rates were estimated in a later analysis by permuting HLA or CMV assignments 20 times. In a later analysis, co-occurring TCRs were grouped using DBSCAN, with TCRdist sequence similarity added in when clustering inside HLA-allele-positive subsets. For co-occurrence clustering, repertoires with fewer than 30,000 or more than 120,000 public chains were excluded, along with four to six repertoires with anomalous nucleotide sharing. Entries here come from immuneACCESS through TCRdb and include only in-frame sequences with V and J called. Some clones fail to appear in such tables; in the studies checked, an unresolved V gene covers under half of the shortfall, and the cause of the remainder is unknown. The DNA gave D and trimming, while V, J and clone size come from that table. Recorded for this sample are about 100,000 clones; just under 80% of them occurred a single time. Under 4% of the sample is held by the ten biggest clonotypes.

The source of this sequence is a woman aged 35 to 49 in good health and CMV-seronegative. This chain joins TRBV2 to TRBJ2-2, with 7 junctional bases fitting TRBD1. The sequencing input was PBMCs. The CDR3 has the sequence CASSGSQGHTGELFF. The DNA is as follows: TGTGCCAGCAGTGGCTCACAGGGGCACACCGGGGAGCTGTTTTTT.